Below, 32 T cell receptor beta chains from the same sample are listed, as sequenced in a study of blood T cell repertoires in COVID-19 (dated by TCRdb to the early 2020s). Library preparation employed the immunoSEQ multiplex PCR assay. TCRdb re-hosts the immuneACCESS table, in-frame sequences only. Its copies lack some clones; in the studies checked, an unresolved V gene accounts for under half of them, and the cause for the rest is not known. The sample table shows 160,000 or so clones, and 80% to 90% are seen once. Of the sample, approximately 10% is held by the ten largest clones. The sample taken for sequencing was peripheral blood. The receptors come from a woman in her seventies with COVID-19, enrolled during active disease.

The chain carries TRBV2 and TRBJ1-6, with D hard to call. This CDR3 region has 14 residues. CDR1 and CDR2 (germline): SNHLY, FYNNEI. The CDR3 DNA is TGTGCGTCCGAGGAGGAGTCGGGATTTTCACCCCTCCACTTT. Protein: CASEEESGFSPLHF.

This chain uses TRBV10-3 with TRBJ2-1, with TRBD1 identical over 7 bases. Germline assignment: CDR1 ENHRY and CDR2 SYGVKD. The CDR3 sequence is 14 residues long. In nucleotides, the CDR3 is TGTGCGTCTAGAGAGGGGACAGACTACAATGAGCAGTTCTTC. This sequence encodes CASREGTDYNEQFF.

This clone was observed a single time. CDR3 protein: CASSPGDGGYEQFF. The DNA of the CDR3 is TGTGCCAGCTCACCAGGGGATGGGGGGTATGAGCAGTTCTTC. The chain joins TRBV18 to TRBJ2-1; TRBD2 might be the D (6 bases). The V gene's germline CDR1 is KGHSH and CDR2 LQKENI. V was trimmed by 2 bases and J by 8 bases, leaving 13 bases between them. This CDR3 contains 14 residues.

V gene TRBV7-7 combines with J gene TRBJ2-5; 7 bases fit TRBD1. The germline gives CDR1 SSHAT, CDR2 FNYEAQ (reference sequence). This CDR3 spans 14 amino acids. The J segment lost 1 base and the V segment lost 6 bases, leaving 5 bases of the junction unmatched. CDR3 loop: CASSPTGLQETQYF. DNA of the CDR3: TGTGCCAGCAGTCCGACAGGGCTCCAAGAGACCCAGTACTTC.

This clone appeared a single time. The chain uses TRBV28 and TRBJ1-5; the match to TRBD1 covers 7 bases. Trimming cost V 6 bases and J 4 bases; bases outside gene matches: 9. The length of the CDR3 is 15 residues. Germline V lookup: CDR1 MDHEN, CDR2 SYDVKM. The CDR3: CASRPRDRVNQPQHF. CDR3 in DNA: TGTGCCAGCAGACCCCGGGACAGAGTAAATCAGCCCCAGCATTTT. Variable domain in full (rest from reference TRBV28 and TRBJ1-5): DVKVTQSSRYLVKRTGEKVFLECVQDMDHENMFWYRQDPGLGLRLIYFSYDVKMKEKGDIPEGYSVSREKKERFSLILESASTNQTSMYLCASRPRDRVNQPQHFGDGTRLSIL.

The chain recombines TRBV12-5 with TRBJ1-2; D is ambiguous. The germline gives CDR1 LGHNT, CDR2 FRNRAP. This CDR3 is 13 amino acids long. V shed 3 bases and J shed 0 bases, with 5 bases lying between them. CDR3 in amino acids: CASGFDSNYGYTF. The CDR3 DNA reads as TGTGCTAGTGGTTTCGACTCTAACTATGGCTACACCTTC.

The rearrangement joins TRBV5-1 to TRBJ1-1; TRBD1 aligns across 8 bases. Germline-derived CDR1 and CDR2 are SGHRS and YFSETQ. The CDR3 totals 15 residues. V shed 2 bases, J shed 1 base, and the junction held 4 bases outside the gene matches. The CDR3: CASSFDRGGNTEAFF. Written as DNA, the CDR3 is TGCGCCAGCAGCTTCGACAGGGGAGGGAACACTGAAGCTTTCTTT.

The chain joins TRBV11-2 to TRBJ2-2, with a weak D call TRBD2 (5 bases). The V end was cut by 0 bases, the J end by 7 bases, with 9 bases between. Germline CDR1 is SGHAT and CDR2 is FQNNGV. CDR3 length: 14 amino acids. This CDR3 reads CASSLEEGYGELFF. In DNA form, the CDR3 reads TGTGCCAGCAGCTTAGAAGAGGGTTACGGGGAGCTGTTTTTT.

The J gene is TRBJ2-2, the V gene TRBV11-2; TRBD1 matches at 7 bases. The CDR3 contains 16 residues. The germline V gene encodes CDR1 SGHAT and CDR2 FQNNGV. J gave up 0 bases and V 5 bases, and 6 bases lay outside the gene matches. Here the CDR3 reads CASSTGQATNTGELFF. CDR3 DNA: TGTGCCAGCAGCACCGGACAGGCGACGAACACCGGGGAGCTGTTTTTT.

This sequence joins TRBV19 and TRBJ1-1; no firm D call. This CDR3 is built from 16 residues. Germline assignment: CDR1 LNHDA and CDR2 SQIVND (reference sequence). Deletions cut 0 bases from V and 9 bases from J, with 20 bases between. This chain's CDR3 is CASSIDISRGLGKAFF. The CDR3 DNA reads TGTGCCAGTAGTATAGATATTTCTCGGGGTTTGGGCAAAGCTTTCTTT.

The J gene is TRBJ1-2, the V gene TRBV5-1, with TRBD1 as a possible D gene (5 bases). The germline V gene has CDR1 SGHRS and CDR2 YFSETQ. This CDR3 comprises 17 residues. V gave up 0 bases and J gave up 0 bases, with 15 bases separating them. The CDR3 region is CASSLEAGYPANYGYTF. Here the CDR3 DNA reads TGCGCCAGCAGCTTGGAAGCAGGGTATCCTGCTAACTATGGCTACACCTTC.

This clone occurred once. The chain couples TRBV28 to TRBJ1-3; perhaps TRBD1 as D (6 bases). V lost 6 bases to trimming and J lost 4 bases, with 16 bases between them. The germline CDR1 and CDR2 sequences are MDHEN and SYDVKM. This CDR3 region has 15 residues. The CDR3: CASRPGTGLGNTIYF. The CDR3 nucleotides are TGTGCCAGCAGACCCGGAACAGGGTTGGGAAACACCATATATTTT.

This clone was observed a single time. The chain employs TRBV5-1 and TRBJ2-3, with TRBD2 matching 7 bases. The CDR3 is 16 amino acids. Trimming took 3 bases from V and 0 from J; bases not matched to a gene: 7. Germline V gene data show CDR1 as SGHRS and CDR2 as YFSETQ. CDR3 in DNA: TGCGCCAGCAGCTCCACAAACGGGGGGAGCACAGATACGCAGTATTTT. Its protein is CASSSTNGGSTDTQYF.

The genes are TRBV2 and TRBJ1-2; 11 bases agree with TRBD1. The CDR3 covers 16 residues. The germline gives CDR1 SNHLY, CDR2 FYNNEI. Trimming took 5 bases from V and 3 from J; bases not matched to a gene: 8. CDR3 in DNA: TGTGCCAGCAGTCGGGATCCGGGACAGGGGGACTATGGCTACACCTTC. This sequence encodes CASSRDPGQGDYGYTF.

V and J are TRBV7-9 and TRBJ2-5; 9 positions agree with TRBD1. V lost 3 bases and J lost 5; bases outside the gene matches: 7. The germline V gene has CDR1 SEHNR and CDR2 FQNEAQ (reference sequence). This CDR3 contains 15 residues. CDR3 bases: TGTGCCAGCAGCTTCGGGACAGGGTCGGGGGAGACCCAGTACTTC. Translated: CASSFGTGSGETQYF.

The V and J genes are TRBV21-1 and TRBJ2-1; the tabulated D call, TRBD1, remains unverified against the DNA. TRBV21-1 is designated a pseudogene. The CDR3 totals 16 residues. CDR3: CASSKGPRSSYNEQFF. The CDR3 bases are TGTGCCAGCAGCAAGGGCCCTCGAAGCTCCTACAATGAGCAGTTCTTC.

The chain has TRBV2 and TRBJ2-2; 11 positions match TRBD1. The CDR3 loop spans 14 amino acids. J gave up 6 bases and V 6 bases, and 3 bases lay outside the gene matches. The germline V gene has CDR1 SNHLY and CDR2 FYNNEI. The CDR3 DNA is TGTGCCAGCAGCTGGGACAGGGGGTCCGGGGAGCTGTTTTTT. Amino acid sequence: CASSWDRGSGELFF. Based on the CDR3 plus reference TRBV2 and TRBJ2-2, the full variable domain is EPEVTQTPSHQVTQMGQEVILRCVPISNHLYFYWYRQILGQKVEFLVSFYNNEISEKSEIFDDQFSVERPDGSNFTLKIRSTKLEDSAMYFCASSWDRGSGELFFGEGSRLTVL.

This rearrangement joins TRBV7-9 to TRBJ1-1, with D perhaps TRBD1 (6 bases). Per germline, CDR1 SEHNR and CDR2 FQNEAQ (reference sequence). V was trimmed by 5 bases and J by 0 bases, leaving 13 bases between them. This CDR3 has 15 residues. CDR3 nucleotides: TGTGCCAGCAGCCTACAGGGAAACATGAACACTGAAGCTTTCTTT. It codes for CASSLQGNMNTEAFF. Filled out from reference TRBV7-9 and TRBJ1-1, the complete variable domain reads DTGVSQNPRHKITKRGQNVTFRCDPISEHNRLYWYRQTLGQGPEFLTYFQNEAQLEKSRLLSDRFSAERPKGSFSTLEIQRTEQGDSAMYLCASSLQGNMNTEAFFGQGTRLTVV.

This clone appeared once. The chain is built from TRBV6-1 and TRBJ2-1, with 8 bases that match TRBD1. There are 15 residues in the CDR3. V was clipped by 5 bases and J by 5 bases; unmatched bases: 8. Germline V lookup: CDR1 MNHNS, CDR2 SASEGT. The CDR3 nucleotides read TGTGCCAGCAGTTCCACCGGGACAGGCAACAATGAGCAGTTCTTC. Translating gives CASSSTGTGNNEQFF.

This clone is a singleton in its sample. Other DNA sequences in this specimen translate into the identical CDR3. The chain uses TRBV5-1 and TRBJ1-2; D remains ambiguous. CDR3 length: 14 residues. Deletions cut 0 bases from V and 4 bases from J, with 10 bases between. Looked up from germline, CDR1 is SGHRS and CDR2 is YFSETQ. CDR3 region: CASSLVPGSYGYTF. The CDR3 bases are TGCGCCAGCAGCTTGGTTCCAGGATCCTATGGCTACACCTTC.

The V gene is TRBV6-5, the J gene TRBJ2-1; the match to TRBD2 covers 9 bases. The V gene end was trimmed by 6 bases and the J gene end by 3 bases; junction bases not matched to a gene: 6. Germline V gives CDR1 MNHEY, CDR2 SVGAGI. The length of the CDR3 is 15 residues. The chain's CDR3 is CASRTTSGYYNEQFF. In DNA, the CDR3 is TGTGCCAGCAGGACGACTAGCGGCTACTACAATGAGCAGTTCTTC.

CDR3: CASKTGSVEYEQYF. The DNA of the CDR3 is TGTGCCAGCAAAACAGGGTCGGTCGAATACGAGCAGTACTTC. V and J are TRBV6-6 and TRBJ2-7, with a weak D call TRBD1 (6 bases). Per germline, CDR1 MNHNY and CDR2 SVGAGI (reference sequence). V lost 7 bases, J lost 4 bases, and 17 bases lay in between. The CDR3 extends over 14 amino acids.

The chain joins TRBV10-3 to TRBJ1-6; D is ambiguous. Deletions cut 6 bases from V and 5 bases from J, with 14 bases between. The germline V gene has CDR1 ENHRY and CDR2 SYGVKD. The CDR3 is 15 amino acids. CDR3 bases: TGTGCCATCAGGGGCGGTAACGGGGATAATTCACCCCTCCACTTT. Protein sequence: CAIRGGNGDNSPLHF.

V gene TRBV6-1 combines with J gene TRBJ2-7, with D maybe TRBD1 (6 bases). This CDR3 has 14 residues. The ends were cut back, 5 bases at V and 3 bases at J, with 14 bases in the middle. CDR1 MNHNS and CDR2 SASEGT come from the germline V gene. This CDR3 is CASSQTGSNYEQYF. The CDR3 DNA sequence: TGTGCCAGCAGTCAGACAGGTTCTAACTACGAGCAGTACTTC.

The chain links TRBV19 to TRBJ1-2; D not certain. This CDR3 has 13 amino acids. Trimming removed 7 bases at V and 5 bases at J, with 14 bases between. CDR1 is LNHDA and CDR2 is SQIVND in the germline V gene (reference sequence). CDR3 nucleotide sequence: TGTGCCAGTACCCCGGGAGAAGGGTATGGCTACACCTTC. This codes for CASTPGEGYGYTF.

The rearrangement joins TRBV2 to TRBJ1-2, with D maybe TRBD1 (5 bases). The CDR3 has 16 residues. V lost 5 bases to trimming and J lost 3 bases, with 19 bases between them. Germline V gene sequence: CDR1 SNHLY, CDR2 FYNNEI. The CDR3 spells CASSRTEGGVDYGYTF. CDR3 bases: TGTGCCAGCAGTAGAACCGAGGGAGGGGTCGACTATGGCTACACCTTC.

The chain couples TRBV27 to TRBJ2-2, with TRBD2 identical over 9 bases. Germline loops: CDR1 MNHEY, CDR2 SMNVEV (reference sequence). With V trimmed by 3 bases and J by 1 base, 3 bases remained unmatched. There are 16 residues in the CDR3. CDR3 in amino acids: CASSLMTSGNTGELFF. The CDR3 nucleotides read TGTGCCAGCAGTTTGATGACTAGCGGGAACACCGGGGAGCTGTTTTTT.

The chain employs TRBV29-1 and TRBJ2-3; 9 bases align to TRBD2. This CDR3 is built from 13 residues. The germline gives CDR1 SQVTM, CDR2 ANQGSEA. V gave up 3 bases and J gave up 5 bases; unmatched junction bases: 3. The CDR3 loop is CSVEVSGGDTQYF. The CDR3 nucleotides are TGCAGCGTTGAGGTTAGCGGGGGAGATACGCAGTATTTT.

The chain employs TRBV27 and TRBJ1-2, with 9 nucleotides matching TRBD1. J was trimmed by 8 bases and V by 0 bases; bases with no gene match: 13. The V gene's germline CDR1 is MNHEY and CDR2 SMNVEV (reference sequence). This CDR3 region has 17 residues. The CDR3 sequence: CASSLSGDRVLYRGYTF. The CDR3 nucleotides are TGTGCCAGCAGTTTATCAGGGGACAGGGTATTATACCGCGGCTACACCTTC.

The CDR3 sequence is CASRRSYGYTF. In nucleotides, the CDR3 is TGTGCCAGCAGACGTAGCTATGGCTACACCTTC. The chain couples TRBV5-6 to TRBJ1-2; D gene unclear. This CDR3 comprises 11 residues. The germline V gene has CDR1 SGHDT and CDR2 YYEEEE. Trimming cost V 5 bases and J 4 bases, with 6 bases left between them.

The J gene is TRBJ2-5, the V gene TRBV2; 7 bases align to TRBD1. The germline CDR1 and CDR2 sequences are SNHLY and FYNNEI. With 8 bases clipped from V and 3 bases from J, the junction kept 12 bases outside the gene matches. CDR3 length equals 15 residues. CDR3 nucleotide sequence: TGTGCCAGCTCCCGAGCGAGGGGGCGGGAAGAGACCCAGTACTTC. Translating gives CASSRARGREETQYF.

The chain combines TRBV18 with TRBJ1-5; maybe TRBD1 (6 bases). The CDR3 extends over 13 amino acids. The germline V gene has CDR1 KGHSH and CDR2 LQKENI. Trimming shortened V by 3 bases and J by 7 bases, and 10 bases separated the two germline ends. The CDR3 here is CASSPEGGQPQHF. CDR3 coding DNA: TGTGCCAGCTCACCGGAAGGGGGACAGCCCCAGCATTTT.